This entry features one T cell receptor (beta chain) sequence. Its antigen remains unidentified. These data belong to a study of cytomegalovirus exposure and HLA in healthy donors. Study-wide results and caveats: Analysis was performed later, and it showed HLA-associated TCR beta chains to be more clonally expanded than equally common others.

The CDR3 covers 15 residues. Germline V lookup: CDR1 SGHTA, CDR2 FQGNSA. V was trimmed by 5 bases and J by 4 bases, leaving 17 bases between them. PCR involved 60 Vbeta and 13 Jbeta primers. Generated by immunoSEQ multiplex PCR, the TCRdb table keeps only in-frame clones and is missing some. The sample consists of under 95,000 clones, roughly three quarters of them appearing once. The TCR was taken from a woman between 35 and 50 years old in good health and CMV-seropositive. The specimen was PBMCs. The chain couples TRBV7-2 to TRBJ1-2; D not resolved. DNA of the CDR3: TGTGCCAGCAGCCCAGGTCGGGGTGGGATCTATGGCTACACCTTC. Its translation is CASSPGRGGIYGYTF.